The TCR beta chain under discussion was sequenced for a study of CD8 T cells in Susac syndrome. Study-level background: Patients with Susac syndrome were therapy-naive, taking corticosteroids, with some also receiving intravenous immunoglobulin, or taking intravenous immunoglobulin alone at the time their blood was drawn. Overall study results and limits: CD4+ T cell repertoires in Susac syndrome lacked clonal expansion.

The length of the CDR3 is 14 residues. V was cut by 1 base and J by 6 bases, with 9 bases left in between. CDR1 and CDR2 (germline): SGHNT, YENEEA. This clonotype was seen more than once but under ten times. Its antigen is unidentified. Random hexamers were used to reverse transcribe an amount of roughly 0.5 to 1 ug RNA. immunoSEQ multiplex PCR amplified TCR beta CDR3 across 54 Vbeta, 13 Jbeta. TCRdb used MiXCR to reprocess the immunoSEQ multiplex PCR reads, holding one entry per CDR3 protein. The sample has under 200,000 distinct CDR3 sequences; 91% are singletons. The TCR was taken from a human donor with Susac syndrome. The sequenced sample consisted of CD4+ T cells from PBMCs. The rearrangement links TRBV11-3 to TRBJ2-2; D remains ambiguous. The CDR3 loop is CASSLGAFAGELFF. CDR3 DNA: TGTGCCAGCAGCTTAGGGGCGTTTGCCGGGGAGCTGTTTTTT.